Following are 19 T cell receptor beta chains from one sample sequenced in a study of blood T cell repertoires in COVID-19. Sequencing was performed with immunoSEQ multiplex PCR; in TCRdb, only in-frame clones are kept and a portion is missing. The sample includes 90,000 to 95,000 clones, around nine tenths of them seen just once. Sequencing used peripheral blood. The receptor source for this set is a woman aged 80 or over with active COVID-19.

This chain connects TRBV9 to TRBJ2-3; TRBD2 aligns across 14 bases. Per germline, CDR1 SGDLS and CDR2 YYNGEE. This CDR3 is 18 amino acids long. V shed 4 bases and J 8 bases; nucleotides not matched to a gene: 15. CDR3 loop: CASSLAGTSGSPLGTQYF. Here the CDR3 DNA reads TGTGCCAGCAGCCTAGCCGGGACTAGCGGGAGTCCCCTGGGTACGCAGTATTTT.

The J gene is TRBJ2-7, the V gene TRBV7-3; 10 bases map to TRBD1. CDR3 length: 15 amino acids. J was trimmed by 3 bases and V by 2 bases; bases with no gene match: 4. Germline V gene sequence: CDR1 SGHTA, CDR2 FQGTGA. The CDR3 region has the DNA TGTGCCAGCAGCTTAGACAGGGGGCTTTACTACGAGCAGTACTTC. Protein product: CASSLDRGLYYEQYF.

V and J are TRBV6-5 and TRBJ2-3, with 11 bases lining up with TRBD1. This CDR3 region has 16 residues. V dropped 2 bases and J dropped 8; count of bases not matched to a gene: 9. The germline V gene has CDR1 MNHEY and CDR2 SVGAGI. The CDR3 sequence: CASSYGTGGSGGTQYF. The CDR3 bases are TGTGCCAGCAGTTACGGGACAGGGGGTTCTGGCGGTACGCAGTATTTT.

The chain combines TRBV24-1 with TRBJ2-3; 8 bases fit TRBD2. J was trimmed by 10 bases and V by 2 bases; bases with no gene match: 4. CDR3 length: 13 amino acids. Germline lookup yields CDR1 KGHDR and CDR2 SFDVKD. The DNA of the CDR3 is TGTGCCACCAGTGATTATCTAGCGGGCGCGCAGTATTTT. It codes for CATSDYLAGAQYF.

The CDR3 DNA reads as TGTGCCAGTAGGACGGACAGGGAAAATCAGCCCCAGCATTTT. This gives the protein CASRTDRENQPQHF. This chain joins TRBV19 and TRBJ1-5; TRBD1 aligns across 8 bases. Germline V lookup: CDR1 LNHDA, CDR2 SQIVND (reference sequence). This CDR3 is built from 14 residues. V lost 6 bases, J lost 4 bases, and 5 bases stayed unmatched.

V usage is TRBV20-1 and J usage is TRBJ2-7; D may be TRBD2 (5 bases). Between the trimmed V and J ends, which lost 3 bases and 2 bases, there was a span of 11 bases. The CDR3 contains 13 residues. Germline V gene lookup returns CDR1 DFQATT and CDR2 SNEGSKA (reference sequence). CDR3 sequence: CSASTGRPYEQYF. DNA of the CDR3: TGCAGTGCTAGTACGGGGAGACCCTACGAGCAGTACTTC.

In this sample, this clone turned up once. V usage is TRBV14 and J usage is TRBJ2-1, with 10 bases that match TRBD2. Per the germline V gene, CDR1 is SGHDN and CDR2 is FVKESK. The CDR3 spans 15 residues. V lost 2 bases to trimming and J lost 10 bases; unmatched junction nucleotides: 8. CDR3 nucleotide sequence: TGTGCCAGCAGCCAACTCCTAGCGGGAGACGGCGAGCAGTTCTTC. Its translation is CASSQLLAGDGEQFF.

This sequence joins TRBV28 and TRBJ1-2, with D maybe TRBD1 (6 bases). The germline V gene encodes CDR1 MDHEN and CDR2 SYDVKM. The CDR3 runs 15 residues. V gave up 3 bases and J gave up 7 bases, with 18 bases separating them. The CDR3 region has the DNA TGTGCCAGCAGTTTTAGAAACCCGAGGGGGGGTGGCTACACCTTC. Translating it yields CASSFRNPRGGGYTF.

V and J are TRBV5-1 and TRBJ2-5; 9 positions match TRBD1. Germline V gene lookup returns CDR1 SGHRS and CDR2 YFSETQ. Trimming took 4 bases from V and 5 from J; bases not matched to a gene: 0. This CDR3 has 12 amino acids. CDR3 protein: CASSGQGETQYF. The CDR3 DNA follows: TGCGCCAGCAGCGGACAGGGGGAGACCCAGTACTTC.

This chain joins TRBV6-2 or TRBV6-3 and TRBJ2-6; a possible D gene is TRBD2 (5 bases). V was shortened by 2 bases and J by 2 bases, with 13 bases between the two germline ends. The germline V gene has CDR1 MNHEY and CDR2 SVGEGT. The CDR3 runs 17 residues. The CDR3 bases are TGTGCCAGCAGTTACGGGAGAAGAGTTACTGGGGCCAACGTCCTGACTTTC. It specifies CASSYGRRVTGANVLTF.

This sequence joins TRBV11-2 and TRBJ2-3; tentatively, D is TRBD2 (5 bases). Germline CDR1 reads SGHAT; CDR2 reads FQNNGV. The CDR3 length is 14 residues. Trimming shortened V by 6 bases and J by 6 bases, and 16 bases separated the two germline ends. The CDR3 is CASSYRGRDDTQYF. The CDR3 DNA reads as TGTGCCAGCAGTTACCGCGGGCGAGACGATACGCAGTATTTT.

This clone was picked up one time. The chain employs TRBV18 and TRBJ1-1; TRBD1 agrees at 7 bases. Looked up from germline, CDR1 is KGHSH and CDR2 is LQKENI. This CDR3 is built from 13 residues. V lost 6 bases to trimming and J lost 1 base; unmatched junction nucleotides: 2. Here the CDR3 DNA reads TGTGCCAGCTCCGGGACAGAGAACACTGAAGCTTTCTTT. Encoded protein: CASSGTENTEAFF.

The chain couples TRBV5-4 to TRBJ2-5, with 8 positions matching TRBD2. Germline-derived CDR1 and CDR2 are SGHNT and YYREEE (reference sequence). The CDR3 runs 14 residues. V shed 4 bases and J 5 bases; nucleotides not matched to a gene: 7. CDR3 sequence reads: CASSRAGVAETQYF. In nucleotides, the CDR3 is TGTGCCAGCAGCCGAGCGGGAGTAGCCGAGACCCAGTACTTC.

The genes are TRBV6-2 or TRBV6-3 and TRBJ2-1, with TRBD2 identical over 12 bases. Germline V gene sequence: CDR1 MNHEY, CDR2 SVGEGT. The length of the CDR3 is 19 residues. V was pared by 2 bases and J by 8 bases, with 16 bases of the junction left unmatched. The CDR3 DNA reads TGTGCCAGCAGTTACGGTGCCACGCTAGCGGGAGGGCCCCTACATGAGCAGTTCTTC. This codes for CASSYGATLAGGPLHEQFF.

V and J are TRBV14 and TRBJ2-6; D unclear. The V end lost 4 bases, the J end lost 3 bases, and 19 bases lay between the germline ends. Germline CDR1 SGHDN, CDR2 FVKESK. This CDR3 contains 18 residues. For the CDR3, the DNA is TGTGCCAGCAGCCCGAGTCGACCGGGTTTATTTGGGGCCAACGTCCTGACTTTC. This codes for CASSPSRPGLFGANVLTF.

The CDR3 reads CASSLPGQGALEQYF. As DNA, the CDR3 is TGTGCCAGCAGCCTCCCGGGACAGGGGGCGCTTGAGCAGTACTTC. The J gene is TRBJ2-7, the V gene TRBV5-4; 12 nucleotides line up with TRBD1. The CDR3 runs to 15 residues. Germline assignment: CDR1 SGHNT and CDR2 YYREEE (reference sequence). V shed 4 bases, J shed 7 bases, and the junction held 9 bases outside the gene matches.

Details on this clone: The junction shows a germline mismatch at one end, possibly a read error. V usage is TRBV28 and J usage is TRBJ2-7; 7 bases fit TRBD1. There are 13 residues in the CDR3. Per germline, CDR1 MDHEN and CDR2 SYDVKM. The CDR3 bases are TGTGCCAGCAGCCCGAACCAGGTCATACAGGGGAACTTC. As protein: CASSPNQVIQGNF.

V gene TRBV21-1 combines with J gene TRBJ2-7; no DNA check was done on the table's D call, TRBD1. TRBV21-1 is termed a pseudogene. CDR3 length: 14 residues. The CDR3 spells CASRMTGTTHEQYF. CDR3 DNA: TGTGCCAGCAGAATGACAGGGACGACCCACGAGCAGTACTTC.

The chain is built from TRBV7-9 and TRBJ2-7; 15 bases match TRBD2. The CDR3 runs to 18 residues. Germline assignment: CDR1 SEHNR and CDR2 FQNEAQ (reference sequence). The ends lost 5 bases at V and 6 bases at J; junction bases unmatched: 14. CDR3 sequence: CASSTTWTSGRAYGEQYF. The CDR3 nucleotides are TGTGCCAGCAGCACCACGTGGACTAGCGGGAGGGCCTATGGCGAGCAGTACTTC.